The source of this TCR beta chain is a study of OX40 agonist ivuxolimab in advanced cancers. Study-level background: Ivuxolimab is an agonistic anti-OX40 (CD134) antibody, and patients were treated with it.

The ends were cut back, 3 bases at V and 1 base at J, with 13 bases in the middle. The V gene's germline CDR1 is SGHNT and CDR2 YYREEE (reference sequence). The CDR3 consists of 15 residues. Repertoires were generated with immunoSEQ multiplex PCR, while TCRdb's copy carries only in-frame clones and drops some. The sample holds 40,000 to 50,000 clones; just over 85% are singletons and the top ten take about three fifths. The rearrangement links TRBV5-4 to TRBJ1-1; D is possibly TRBD1 (6 bases). The material was CD4+ or CD8+ T cells sorted from blood, obtained in a trial of the OX40 agonist ivuxolimab. This clonotype was sampled from an adult with an advanced solid tumor such as melanoma, head and neck, liver or kidney cancer. CDR3 DNA: TGTGCCAGCAGCTCCCTCAGGGGCGGGAACACTGAAGCTTTCTTT. Its protein product is CASSSLRGGNTEAFF.